A selection of T cell receptor beta chains follows, all from one sample in a study of blood T cell repertoires in COVID-19. Data came from immunoSEQ multiplex PCR; TCRdb stores just in-frame clones and leaves some out. Among 310,000 or so clones listed, approximately 91% were seen once. The sample was PBMCs or T cells enriched from blood (not recorded which). These TCRs come from a woman in her 40s who had recovered from COVID-19. Both conserved end residues are part of each CDR3. Fields, in order: J gene, V gene, CDR3 protein.

>TRBJ2-3|TRBV9
CASSVEGQRLYF
>TRBJ2-1|TRBV9
CASSQSGTPSYNEQFF
>TRBJ1-2|TRBV24-1
CATSDYRQGYYGYTF
>TRBJ2-1|TRBV19
CASTPRTSEYNEQFF
>TRBJ2-7|TRBV28
CASSFKGRRNKSYEQYF
>TRBJ2-3|TRBV7-3
CASSLIGEATSTDTQYF
>TRBJ2-7|TRBV7-2
CASSRVLRGEQYF
>TRBJ1-5|TRBV19
CATRDRDSNQPQHF
>TRBJ1-1|TRBV7-2
CASSLGAGGGTEAFF
>TRBJ2-5|TRBV6-2/TRBV6-3
CASSYSTGGLVETQYF
>TRBJ2-5|TRBV4-1
CASSQYGGGVGNQKETQYF
>TRBJ2-7|TRBV9
CASSFSGRGDEQYF
>TRBJ1-1|TRBV5-1
CASSKGQGLMNTEAFF
>TRBJ2-4|TRBV5-1
CASRERENIQYF